These T cell receptor beta chains were read from a single sample in a study of cytomegalovirus exposure and HLA in healthy donors. Method: immunoSEQ multiplex PCR; TCRdb's copy keeps in-frame clones and lacks some. In the table there are fewer than 55,000 clones, around 58% of which are singletons. Sample: PBMCs. Receptors were obtained from a man aged 55 to 69 in good health and CMV-seropositive. Each CDR3 is given with its conserved first and last residue. Each record gives: V gene, clone size, D gene, J gene, CDR3 protein, CDR3 DNA. D genes are given only for firm matches. For some rows the clone size is stated as once, few or many, or as a class when expanded; others skip it.

TRBV29-1	once	.	TRBJ1-3	CSVLAGLAGNTIYF	TGCAGCGTGTTGGCAGGGTTGGCTGGAAACACCATATATTTT
TRBV7-9	few	.	TRBJ2-5	CASSLGGHFETQYF	TGTGCCAGCAGCTTAGGGGGACATTTCGAGACCCAGTACTTC
TRBV7-7	few	TRBD1	TRBJ2-1	CASSIGQADEQFF	TGTGCCAGCAGCATTGGACAGGCGGATGAGCAGTTCTTC
TRBV27	.	.	TRBJ1-5	CASSPTRTFHQPQHF	TGTGCCAGCAGTCCAACCCGGACATTCCATCAGCCCCAGCATTTT
TRBV2	few	TRBD2	TRBJ2-3	CASSEGSGRFNTQYF	TGTGCCAGCAGTGAGGGTAGCGGGAGATTTAATACGCAGTATTTT
TRBV7-3	.	TRBD2	TRBJ2-3	CASSLIALAGRADTQYF	TGTGCCAGCAGCTTAATCGCCCTAGCGGGTCGTGCCGATACGCAGTATTTT
TRBV7-2	.	.	TRBJ2-4	CASSLAASGGVAKNIQYF	TGTGCCAGCAGCTTAGCGGCAAGTGGCGGGGTAGCCAAAAACATTCAGTACTTC
TRBV5-1	.	.	TRBJ1-5	CASRSSAGSNQPQHF	TGCGCCAGCAGGTCGTCGGCGGGCTCTAATCAGCCCCAGCATTTT
TRBV9	.	.	TRBJ1-2	CASSLRDGYTF	TGTGCCAGCAGCCTCAGGGATGGCTACACCTTC
TRBV7-9	.	TRBD2	TRBJ2-2	CASTTGGSTGELFF	TGTGCCAGCACGACGGGGGGATCCACCGGGGAGCTGTTTTTT